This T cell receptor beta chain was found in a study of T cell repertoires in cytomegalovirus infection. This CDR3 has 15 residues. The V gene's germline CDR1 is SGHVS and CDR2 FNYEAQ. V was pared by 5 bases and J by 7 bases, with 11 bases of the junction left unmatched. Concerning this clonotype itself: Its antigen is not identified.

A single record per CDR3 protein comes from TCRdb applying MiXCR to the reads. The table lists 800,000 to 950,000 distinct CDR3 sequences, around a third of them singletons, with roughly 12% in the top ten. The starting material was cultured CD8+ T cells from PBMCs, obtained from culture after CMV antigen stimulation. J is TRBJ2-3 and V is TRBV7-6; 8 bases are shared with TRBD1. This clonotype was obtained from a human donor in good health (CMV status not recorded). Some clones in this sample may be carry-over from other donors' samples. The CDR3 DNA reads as TGTGCCAGCAGCGATGAGGTCCAGGGGGCACATACGCAGTATTTT. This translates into CASSDEVQGAHTQYF.